This T cell receptor (beta chain) was observed in a study of cytomegalovirus exposure and HLA in healthy donors. The CDR3 spans 14 residues. The germline gives CDR1 SGHNT, CDR2 YYREEE (reference sequence). As for this clone: One junction end disagrees with the germline gene, perhaps due to a read error.

A multiplex PCR was run with 60 Vbeta primers and 13 Jbeta primers. Profiled with immunoSEQ multiplex PCR; TCRdb holds only in-frame clones, not every one. The repertoire holds more than 110,000 clones, with approximately 79% as singletons. Sequencing input: PBMCs. The V and J genes are TRBV5-4 and TRBJ2-7; 12 bases map to TRBD1. The TCR was taken from a woman in her 50s in good health and CMV-seropositive. The CDR3 DNA follows: TGTGCCGGCAGCTTAGGGACAGGGGGCGAGGAGCAGTACTTC. This encodes CAGSLGTGGEEQYF.